This TCR beta chain appears in the sequencing data of a study of shared clonotypes between healthy human individuals. This clone was observed a single time. Other DNA sequences in this sample translate to the same CDR3. Trimming took off 0 bases at V and 5 bases at J, with 5 bases between the two ends. The CDR3 is made up of 13 amino acids. Germline values: CDR1 SGHRS, CDR2 YFSETQ. The protocol was immunoSEQ multiplex PCR, while the TCRdb copy is restricted to in-frame clones and leaves out a portion. Of about 1.5 million clones listed, approximately 98% were seen once; the top ten hold roughly 0.42%.

Sequenced: naive CD4+ T cells sorted from blood. As to subset: CD45RA+ positively selected. The genes are TRBV5-1 and TRBJ2-2, with no clear D. This TCR was sampled from a man aged 25 to 40 in good health. CDR3 DNA: TGCGCCAGCAGCTTGGAGGTAACCGGGGAGCTGTTTTTT. Translation: CASSLEVTGELFF.